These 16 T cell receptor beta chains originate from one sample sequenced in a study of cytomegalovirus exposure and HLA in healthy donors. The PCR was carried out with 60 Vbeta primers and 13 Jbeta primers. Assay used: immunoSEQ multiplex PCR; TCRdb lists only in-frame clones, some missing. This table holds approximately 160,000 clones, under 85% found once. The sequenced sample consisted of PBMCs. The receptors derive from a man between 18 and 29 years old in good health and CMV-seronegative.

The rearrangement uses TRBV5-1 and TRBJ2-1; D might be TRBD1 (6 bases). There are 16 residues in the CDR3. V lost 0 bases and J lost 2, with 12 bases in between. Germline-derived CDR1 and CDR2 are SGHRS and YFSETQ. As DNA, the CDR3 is TGCGCCAGCAGCTTGGGGGGGCCCGGTCCCTACAATGAGCAGTTCTTC. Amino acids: CASSLGGPGPYNEQFF.

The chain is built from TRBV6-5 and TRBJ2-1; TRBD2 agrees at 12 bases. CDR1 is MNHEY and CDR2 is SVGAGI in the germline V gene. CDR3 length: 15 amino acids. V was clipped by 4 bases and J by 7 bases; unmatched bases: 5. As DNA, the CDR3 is TGTGCCAGCAGTTCCCCTAGCGGGGGGGGGAATGAGCAGTTCTTC. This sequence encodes CASSSPSGGGNEQFF.

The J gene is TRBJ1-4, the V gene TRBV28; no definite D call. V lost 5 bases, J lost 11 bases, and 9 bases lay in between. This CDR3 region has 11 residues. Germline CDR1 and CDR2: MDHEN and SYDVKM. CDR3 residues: CASSGEEKLFF. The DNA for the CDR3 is TGTGCCAGCAGTGGGGAGGAGAAACTGTTTTTT.

The CDR3 loop reads CASSRGQGGQEQYF. DNA of the CDR3: TGTGCCAGCAGCCGAGGGCAGGGAGGTCAGGAGCAGTACTTC. The chain uses TRBV7-9 and TRBJ2-7, with D maybe TRBD2 (6 bases). CDR3 length: 14 residues. Germline loops: CDR1 SEHNR, CDR2 FQNEAQ (reference sequence). The V end was cut by 5 bases, the J end by 7 bases, with 18 bases between.

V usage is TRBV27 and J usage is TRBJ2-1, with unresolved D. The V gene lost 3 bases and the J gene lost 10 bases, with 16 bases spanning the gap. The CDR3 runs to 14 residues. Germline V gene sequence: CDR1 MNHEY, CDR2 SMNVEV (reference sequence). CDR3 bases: TGTGCCAGCAGTTTTGGGTTAACAGCTAACGAGCAGTTCTTC. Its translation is CASSFGLTANEQFF.

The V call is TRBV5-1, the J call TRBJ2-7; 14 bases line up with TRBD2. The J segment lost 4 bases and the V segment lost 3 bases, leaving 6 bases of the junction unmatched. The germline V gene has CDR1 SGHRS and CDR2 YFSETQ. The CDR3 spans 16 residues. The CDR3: CASSSAGLAGEYEQYF. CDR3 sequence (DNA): TGCGCCAGCAGCTCAGCGGGACTAGCGGGAGAGTACGAGCAGTACTTC.

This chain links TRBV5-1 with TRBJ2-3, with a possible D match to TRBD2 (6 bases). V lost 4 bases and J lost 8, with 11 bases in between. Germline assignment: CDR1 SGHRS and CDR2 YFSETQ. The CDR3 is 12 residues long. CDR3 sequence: CASSPGGGTQYF. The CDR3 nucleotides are TGCGCCAGCAGCCCCGGGGGAGGTACGCAGTATTTT. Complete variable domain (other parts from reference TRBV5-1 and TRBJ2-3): KAGVTQTPRYLIKTRGQQVTLSCSPISGHRSVSWYQQTPGQGLQFLFEYFSETQRNKGNFPGRFSGRQFSNSRSEMNVSTLELGDSALYLCASSPGGGTQYFGPGTRLTVL.

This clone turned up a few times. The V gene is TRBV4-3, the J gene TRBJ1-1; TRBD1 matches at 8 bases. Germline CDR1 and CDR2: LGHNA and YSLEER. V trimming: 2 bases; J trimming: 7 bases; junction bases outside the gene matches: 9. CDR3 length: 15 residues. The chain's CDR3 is CASSQTTGTGREAFF. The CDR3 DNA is TGCGCCAGCAGCCAAACGACCGGGACAGGACGTGAAGCTTTCTTT.

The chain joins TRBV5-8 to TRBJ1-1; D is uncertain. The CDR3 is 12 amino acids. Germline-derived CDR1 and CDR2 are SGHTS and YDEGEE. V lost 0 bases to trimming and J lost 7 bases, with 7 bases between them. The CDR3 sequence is CASSLVQYEAFF. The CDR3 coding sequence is TGTGCCAGCAGCTTGGTACAGTATGAAGCTTTCTTT.

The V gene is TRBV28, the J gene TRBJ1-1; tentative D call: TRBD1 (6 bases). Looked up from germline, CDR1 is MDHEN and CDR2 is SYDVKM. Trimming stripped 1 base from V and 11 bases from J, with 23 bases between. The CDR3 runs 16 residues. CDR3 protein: CASSLSVTPRDNWAFF. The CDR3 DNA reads TGTGCCAGCAGTTTATCCGTTACCCCCCGGGACAATTGGGCTTTCTTT.

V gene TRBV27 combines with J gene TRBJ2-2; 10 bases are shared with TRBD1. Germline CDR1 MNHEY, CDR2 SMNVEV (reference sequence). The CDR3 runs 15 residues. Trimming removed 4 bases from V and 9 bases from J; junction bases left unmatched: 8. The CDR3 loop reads CASSYSGTGVRELFF. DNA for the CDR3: TGTGCCAGCAGTTACTCCGGGACAGGGGTGAGGGAGCTGTTTTTT.

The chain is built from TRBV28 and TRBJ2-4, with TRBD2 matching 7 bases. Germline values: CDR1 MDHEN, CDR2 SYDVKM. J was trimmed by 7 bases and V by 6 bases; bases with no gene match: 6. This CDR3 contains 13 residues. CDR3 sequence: CASRPGGENIQYF. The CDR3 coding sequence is TGTGCCAGCAGACCGGGGGGAGAGAACATTCAGTACTTC.

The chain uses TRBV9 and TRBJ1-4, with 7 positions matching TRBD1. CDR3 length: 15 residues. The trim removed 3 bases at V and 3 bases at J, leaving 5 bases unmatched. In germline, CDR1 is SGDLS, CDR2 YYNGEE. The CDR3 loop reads CASSAGGQPNEKLFF. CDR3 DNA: TGTGCCAGCAGCGCAGGGGGACAGCCTAATGAAAAACTGTTTTTT.

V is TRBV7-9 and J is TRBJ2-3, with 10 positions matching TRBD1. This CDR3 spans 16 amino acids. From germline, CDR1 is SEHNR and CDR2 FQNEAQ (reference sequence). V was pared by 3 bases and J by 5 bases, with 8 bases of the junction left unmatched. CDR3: CASSFRRQGAIDTQYF. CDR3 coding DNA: TGTGCCAGCAGCTTTCGCCGACAGGGGGCCATAGATACGCAGTATTTT.

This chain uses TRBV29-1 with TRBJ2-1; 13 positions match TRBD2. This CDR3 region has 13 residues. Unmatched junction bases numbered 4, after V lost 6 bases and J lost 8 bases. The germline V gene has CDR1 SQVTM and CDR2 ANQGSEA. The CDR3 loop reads CSVVLAGGYEQFF. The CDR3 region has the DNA TGCAGCGTCGTACTAGCGGGGGGGTATGAGCAGTTCTTC.

CDR3: CASKGGFGGYTF. DNA for the CDR3: TGTGCCAGCAAAGGGGGATTCGGGGGCTACACCTTC. This rearrangement joins TRBV6-5 to TRBJ1-2, with D possibly being TRBD1 (6 bases). The CDR3 is 12 residues long. Germline CDR1 reads MNHEY; CDR2 reads SVGAGI. With 7 bases removed from V and 8 bases from J, the gap between germline ends came to 14 bases.